This entry concerns a single T cell receptor beta chain. This clonotype has only a few counts. The antigen this receptor binds is unknown. Base quality data are lacking; no much larger clone is found one base away. The listed sequencing device is Illumina HiSeq 1500. The raw public reads went through TCRdb reprocessing: fastp at Q25, MiXCR clone calling, in-frame beta chains kept. Every distinct CDR3 protein forms one entry, paired with its most common genes and DNA. A total of under 500,000 distinct CDR3 sequences appear in this sample, about 39% of them only once. Around 44% of the sample goes to the ten largest clones. The treatment or condition label on this specimen signifies: in vitro stimulation with specific CMV peptide epitopes to enrich CMV-specific T cells. In the germline V gene, CDR1 corresponds to MDHEN and CDR2 to SYDVKM. The CDR3 has 17 amino acids, counting the end cysteine and phenylalanine. CDR3 DNA only is kept here, 51 bases in frame from base 1. Relative to germline, V is missing 5 bases and J is missing 6 bases, with 16 bases of the junction outside any gene match.

This specimen comes from a study of T cell repertoires in cytomegalovirus infection (dated 2019 in TCRdb). Study-level background: Recently identified HLA-C-restricted CMV epitopes, whose presentation resists viral immunomodulation, were targeted by peptide stimulations together with well-studied HLA-B-restricted epitopes. Because public TCR beta signatures pointed to carriage of CMV infection together with the matching HLA type, the HLA type of each donor mattered for the analysis. General findings and caveats noted by the study authors: The ex vivo response was dominated by HLA-C-restricted CMV-specific TCR beta clonotypes, which also provided the single most frequent clonotype in two of eight donors. In both this cohort and an independent approximately 350-donor cohort, the cumulative frequency of public TCR beta family members distinguished carriers of CMV infection plus the relevant HLA type.

The chain is made from TRBV28 and TRBJ2-1; TRBD1 agrees with 7 junctional bases. This clonotype originated in a human donor in good health (CMV status not recorded). Some clones in this sample may be carry-over from other donors' samples. Sample: cultured PBMCs, taken from culture after CMV antigen stimulation. The CDR3: CASSPDEDRIMINEQFF. Here is the DNA: TGTGCCAGCAGTCCCGACGAGGACAGGATTATGATCAATGAGCAGTTCTTC.